This T cell receptor (beta chain) stems from a study of long-term antiretroviral therapy in people with HIV. Each sample contained 1-10 million cryopreserved PBMC, thawed before DNA extraction. This CDR3 contains 13 residues. In germline, CDR1 is SEHNR, CDR2 FQNEAQ (reference sequence). V gave up 5 bases and J gave up 11 bases, with 13 bases separating them. The assay used was immunoSEQ (version v3.0), run at survey level. The protocol was immunoSEQ multiplex PCR, while the TCRdb copy is restricted to in-frame clones and leaves out a portion. The data contain fewer than 40,000 clones, roughly three quarters of them singletons.

The sequence derives from a man aged 18 to 30 with HIV. This chain joins TRBV7-9 and TRBJ1-6, with D hard to call. The source material was unsorted PBMCs, sampled 1.9 years after starting antiretroviral therapy. CDR3 sequence (DNA): TGTGCCAGCAGCATCGGACCTGGGACACCCCTCCACTTT. It codes for CASSIGPGTPLHF. The entire variable domain, with the rest obtained from reference TRBV7-9 and TRBJ1-6, is as follows: DTGVSQNPRHKITKRGQNVTFRCDPISEHNRLYWYRQTLGQGPEFLTYFQNEAQLEKSRLLSDRFSAERPKGSFSTLEIQRTEQGDSAMYLCASSIGPGTPLHFGNGTRLTVT.